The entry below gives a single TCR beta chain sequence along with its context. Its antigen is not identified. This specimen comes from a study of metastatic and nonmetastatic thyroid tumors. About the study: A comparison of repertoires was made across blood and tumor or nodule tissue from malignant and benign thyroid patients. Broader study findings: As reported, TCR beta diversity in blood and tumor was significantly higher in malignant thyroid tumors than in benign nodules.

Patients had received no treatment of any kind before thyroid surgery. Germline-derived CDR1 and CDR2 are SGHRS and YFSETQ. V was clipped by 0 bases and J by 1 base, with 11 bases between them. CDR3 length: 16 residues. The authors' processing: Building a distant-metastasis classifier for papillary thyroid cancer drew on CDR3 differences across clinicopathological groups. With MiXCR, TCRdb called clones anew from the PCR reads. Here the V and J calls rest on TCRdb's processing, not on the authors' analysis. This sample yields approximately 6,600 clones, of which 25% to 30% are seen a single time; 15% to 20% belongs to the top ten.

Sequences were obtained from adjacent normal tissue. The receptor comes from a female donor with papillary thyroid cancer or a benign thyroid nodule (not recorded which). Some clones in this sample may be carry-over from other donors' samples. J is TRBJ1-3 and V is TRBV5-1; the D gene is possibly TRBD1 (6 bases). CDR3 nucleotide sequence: TGCGCCAGCAGCTTGGTCGGGGGCGAATCTGGAAACACCATATATTTT. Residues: CASSLVGGESGNTIYF.